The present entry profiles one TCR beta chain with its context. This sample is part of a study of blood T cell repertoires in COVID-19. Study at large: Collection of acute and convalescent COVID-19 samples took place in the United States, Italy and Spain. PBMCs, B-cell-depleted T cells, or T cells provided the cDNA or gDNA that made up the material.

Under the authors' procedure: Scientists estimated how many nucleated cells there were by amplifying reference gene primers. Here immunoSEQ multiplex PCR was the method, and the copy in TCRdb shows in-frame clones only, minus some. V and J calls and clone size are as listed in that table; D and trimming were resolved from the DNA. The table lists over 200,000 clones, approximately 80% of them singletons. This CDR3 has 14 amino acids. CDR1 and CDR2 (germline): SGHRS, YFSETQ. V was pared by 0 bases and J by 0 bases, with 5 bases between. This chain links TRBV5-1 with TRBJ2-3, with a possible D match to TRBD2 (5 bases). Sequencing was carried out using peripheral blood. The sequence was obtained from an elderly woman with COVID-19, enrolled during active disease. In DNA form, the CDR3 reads TGCGCCAGCAGCTTGGGCGGGAGCACAGATACGCAGTATTTT. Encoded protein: CASSLGGSTDTQYF.